This record concerns one T cell receptor (beta chain) sequence. The target antigen is unknown. These data belong to a study of OX40 agonist ivuxolimab in advanced cancers. Study at large: People in dose escalation had one of these cancers: hepatocellular carcinoma, melanoma, renal cell or head and neck cancer.

V was pared by 2 bases and J by 0 bases, with 8 bases between. The germline CDR1 and CDR2 sequences are SGHAT and FQNNGV. The CDR3 runs to 15 residues. Profiled with immunoSEQ multiplex PCR; TCRdb holds only in-frame clones, not every one. The sample records around 94,000 clones, roughly nine tenths being singletons. Findings and caveats of the study: Clonal expansion by week 6 occurred in CD4+ and CD8+ blood T cells (at 0.1 to 3.0 mg/kg). Those patients achieving a partial response at 0.1-3.0 mg/kg showed among the lowest clonal expansion. Also present in some nonresponders was a low level of normalized T-cell clonal expansion.

The genes are TRBV11-2 and TRBJ2-1; D ambiguous. The starting material was CD4+ or CD8+ T cells sorted from blood, obtained in a trial of the OX40 agonist ivuxolimab. The receptor's source is an adult with an advanced solid tumor such as melanoma, head and neck, liver or kidney cancer. The CDR3 DNA reads TGTGCCAGCAGCTTACCCAGTAGCTCCTACAATGAGCAGTTCTTC. Translated: CASSLPSSSYNEQFF.